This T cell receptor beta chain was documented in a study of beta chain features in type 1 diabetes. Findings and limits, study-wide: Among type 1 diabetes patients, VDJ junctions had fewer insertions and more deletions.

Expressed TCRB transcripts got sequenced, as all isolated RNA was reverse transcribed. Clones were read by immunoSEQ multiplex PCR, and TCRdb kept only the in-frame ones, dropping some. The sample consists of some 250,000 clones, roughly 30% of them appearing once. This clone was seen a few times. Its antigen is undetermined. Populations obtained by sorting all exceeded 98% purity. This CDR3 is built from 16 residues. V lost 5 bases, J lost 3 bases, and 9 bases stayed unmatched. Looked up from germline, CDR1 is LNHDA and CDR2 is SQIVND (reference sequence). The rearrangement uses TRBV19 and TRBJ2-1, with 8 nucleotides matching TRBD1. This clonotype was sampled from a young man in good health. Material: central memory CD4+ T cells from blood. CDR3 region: CASSLTGTGYYNEQFF. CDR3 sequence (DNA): TGTGCCAGTAGTCTAACCGGGACAGGTTACTACAATGAGCAGTTCTTC.